This TCR beta chain was captured in a study of blood T cell repertoires in COVID-19. Overall study: The United States, Italy and Spain were the sources of the acute and convalescent COVID-19 samples. PBMCs, B-cell-depleted T cells, or T cells were the source of the cDNA or gDNA that made up the material.

Germline CDR1 is MNHEY and CDR2 is SVGEGT. Deletions cut 6 bases from V and 2 bases from J, with 13 bases between. The CDR3 extends over 14 amino acids. In the original workflow: Amplifying reference gene primers gave estimates of nucleated cell counts. The protocol was immunoSEQ multiplex PCR, while the TCRdb copy is restricted to in-frame clones and leaves out a portion. That table is the source of V, J and clone size, and D and trimming were worked out from the DNA. Of 200,000 to 250,000 clones detected, 83% appear once; the ten largest clones hold 7.4%. The specimen was peripheral blood. The chain carries TRBV6-2 or TRBV6-3 and TRBJ2-5; a weak D match, TRBD1 (6 bases). This clonotype was obtained from a woman aged 45-65 years with acute or convalescent COVID-19. The CDR3 is CASSPGAGQETQYF. In DNA form, the CDR3 reads TGTGCCAGCAGCCCAGGGGCCGGTCAAGAGACCCAGTACTTC.